The sequence of this T cell receptor (beta chain) was determined in a study of neurological immune-mediated disorders. Sequencing runs each generated in excess of 170 million TCR-beta sequences derived from 15-18 subjects. MiXCR, run by TCRdb on the 5' RACE reads, gives a single entry per CDR3 protein. The profile covers tens of thousands of distinct CDR3 sequences, with about 12% appearing a single time and 5.8% taken by the ten largest. This clonotype came up many times. Germline CDR1 SGHTA, CDR2 FQGNSA. The V gene end was trimmed by 1 base and the J gene end by 0 bases; junction bases not matched to a gene: 1. The CDR3 covers 15 residues.

The sequence was collected from a woman aged 55-69 years in good health. V usage is TRBV7-2 and J usage is TRBJ2-5; 8 bases align to TRBD2. The specimen sequenced was PBMCs. The CDR3 spells CASSLGGGYQETQYF. CDR3 nucleotide sequence: TGTGCCAGCAGCTTAGGCGGGGGGTACCAAGAGACCCAGTACTTC.